These T cell receptor beta chains were read from a single sample in a study of human T cells and chemical hapten exposure. Each CDR3 protein is one row after TCRdb ran MiXCR on the 5' RACE reads. This sample yields 65,000 to 90,000 distinct CDR3 sequences, of which about 16% are seen a single time; 6.5% to 7% belongs to the top ten. The receptors were sampled from a female donor in good health. Both conserved end residues are part of each CDR3. The D gene is left open where the match is weak. Size is omitted from some rows. Given values are once, few, many or a class for expanded clones.

cdr3_length: 13; d_call: .; clone_size: .; j_call: TRBJ1-4; v_call: TRBV29-1; cdr3_aa: CSVPNDGNEKLFF; cdr3_nt: TGCAGCGTTCCCAATGACGGCAATGAAAAACTGTTTTTT
cdr3_length: 13; d_call: .; clone_size: .; j_call: TRBJ1-1; v_call: TRBV20-1; cdr3_aa: CSARPRRNTEAFF; cdr3_nt: TGCAGTGCTAGGCCCCGGAGGAACACTGAAGCTTTCTTT
cdr3_length: 12; d_call: TRBD1; clone_size: few; j_call: TRBJ2-5; v_call: TRBV7-8; cdr3_aa: CASSARGETQYF; cdr3_nt: TGTGCCAGCAGCGCCAGGGGGGAGACCCAGTACTTC
cdr3_length: 12; d_call: .; clone_size: few; j_call: TRBJ2-2; v_call: TRBV6-5; cdr3_aa: CATEGATGELFF; cdr3_nt: TGTGCCACTGAAGGGGCCACCGGGGAGCTGTTTTTT
cdr3_length: 12; d_call: TRBD1; clone_size: .; j_call: TRBJ2-3; v_call: TRBV29-1; cdr3_aa: CSAGRQGDTQYF; cdr3_nt: TGCAGCGCCGGAAGACAGGGAGATACGCAGTATTTT
cdr3_length: 14; d_call: .; clone_size: few; j_call: TRBJ2-2; v_call: TRBV28; cdr3_aa: CASSFLQGTGELFF; cdr3_nt: TGTGCCAGCAGTTTTCTCCAGGGGACCGGGGAGCTGTTTTTT
cdr3_length: 14; d_call: .; clone_size: .; j_call: TRBJ2-7; v_call: TRBV20-1; cdr3_aa: CSAQKAGNLAEQYF; cdr3_nt: TGCAGTGCTCAGAAGGCGGGGAACCTTGCCGAGCAGTACTTC
cdr3_length: 16; d_call: TRBD1; clone_size: few; j_call: TRBJ2-7; v_call: TRBV7-9; cdr3_aa: CASSWAGTETSYEQYF; cdr3_nt: TGTGCCAGCAGCTGGGCCGGGACAGAAACCTCCTACGAGCAGTACTTC
cdr3_length: 13; d_call: .; clone_size: many; j_call: TRBJ2-3; v_call: TRBV6-2/TRBV6-3; cdr3_aa: CASSYSEREKQYF; cdr3_nt: TGTGCCAGCAGTTACTCGGAGCGAGAGAAGCAGTATTTT
cdr3_length: 13; d_call: TRBD2; clone_size: .; j_call: TRBJ2-7; v_call: TRBV27; cdr3_aa: CASSTGLAGEQYF; cdr3_nt: TGTGCCAGCAGTACGGGACTAGCGGGTGAGCAGTACTTC
cdr3_length: 14; d_call: .; clone_size: few; j_call: TRBJ1-1; v_call: TRBV25-1; cdr3_aa: CASRGPGLATEAFF; cdr3_nt: TGTGCCAGCAGGGGACCCGGATTGGCCACTGAAGCTTTCTTT
cdr3_length: 13; d_call: .; clone_size: .; j_call: TRBJ2-1; v_call: TRBV10-3; cdr3_aa: CAISKDSSNEQFF; cdr3_nt: TGTGCCATCAGTAAGGACAGTTCTAATGAGCAGTTCTTC
cdr3_length: 16; d_call: TRBD1; clone_size: many; j_call: TRBJ1-3; v_call: TRBV7-9; cdr3_aa: CASSPRQGAHGNTIYF; cdr3_nt: TGTGCCAGCAGCCCGCGACAGGGGGCTCACGGAAACACCATATATTTT
cdr3_length: 12; d_call: .; clone_size: few; j_call: TRBJ1-1; v_call: TRBV2; cdr3_aa: CASSPSGGEAFF; cdr3_nt: TGTGCCAGCAGTCCCTCCGGAGGTGAAGCTTTCTTT
cdr3_length: 13; d_call: .; clone_size: .; j_call: TRBJ2-2; v_call: TRBV3-1; cdr3_aa: CASSFTSTGELFF; cdr3_nt: TGTGCCAGCAGCTTTACTAGCACCGGGGAGCTGTTTTTT
cdr3_length: 16; d_call: TRBD2; clone_size: few; j_call: TRBJ2-3; v_call: TRBV5-1; cdr3_aa: CASRLGPSGRPDTQYF; cdr3_nt: TGCGCCAGCAGGTTGGGTCCTAGCGGGAGACCAGATACGCAGTATTTT
cdr3_length: 13; d_call: .; clone_size: few; j_call: TRBJ2-1; v_call: TRBV20-1; cdr3_aa: CSASRGNYNEQFF; cdr3_nt: TGCAGTGCTAGTCGTGGGAACTACAATGAGCAGTTCTTC
cdr3_length: 15; d_call: .; clone_size: few; j_call: TRBJ2-1; v_call: TRBV6-1; cdr3_aa: CASSEVRAGYNEQFF; cdr3_nt: TGTGCCAGCAGTGAGGTAAGGGCCGGCTACAATGAGCAGTTCTTC
cdr3_length: 16; d_call: TRBD1; clone_size: many; j_call: TRBJ1-5; v_call: TRBV6-6; cdr3_aa: CASEDRGGYSNQPQHF; cdr3_nt: TGTGCCAGCGAGGACAGGGGTGGCTATAGCAATCAGCCCCAGCATTTT
cdr3_length: 13; d_call: TRBD2; clone_size: few; j_call: TRBJ2-1; v_call: TRBV14; cdr3_aa: CASSQPWGGEQFF; cdr3_nt: TGTGCCAGCAGCCAACCCTGGGGGGGTGAGCAGTTCTTC
cdr3_length: 14; d_call: .; clone_size: .; j_call: TRBJ1-4; v_call: TRBV3-1; cdr3_aa: CASRERPRHEKLFF; cdr3_nt: TGTGCCAGCCGAGAACGACCCCGGCATGAAAAACTGTTTTTT
cdr3_length: 16; d_call: TRBD1; clone_size: many; j_call: TRBJ2-1; v_call: TRBV28; cdr3_aa: CASSFHRGRTYNEQFF; cdr3_nt: TGTGCCAGCAGTTTCCACAGGGGTAGGACCTACAATGAGCAGTTCTTC
cdr3_length: 18; d_call: TRBD2; clone_size: many; j_call: TRBJ2-3; v_call: TRBV15; cdr3_aa: CATSRDRQRGASTDTQYF; cdr3_nt: TGTGCCACCAGCAGAGACAGACAGCGGGGGGCCAGCACAGATACGCAGTATTTT
cdr3_length: 14; d_call: TRBD1; clone_size: .; j_call: TRBJ2-1; v_call: TRBV5-6; cdr3_aa: CASSYDRDYNEQFF; cdr3_nt: TGTGCCAGCAGCTACGACAGGGACTACAATGAGCAGTTCTTC
cdr3_length: 11; d_call: TRBD1; clone_size: .; j_call: TRBJ1-1; v_call: TRBV29-1; cdr3_aa: CSVGQGTEAFF; cdr3_nt: TGCAGCGTTGGACAGGGTACTGAAGCTTTCTTT
cdr3_length: 14; d_call: .; clone_size: .; j_call: TRBJ1-6; v_call: TRBV5-6; cdr3_aa: CASSLSRYNSPLHF; cdr3_nt: TGTGCCAGCAGCTTGAGCAGATATAATTCACCCCTCCACTTT